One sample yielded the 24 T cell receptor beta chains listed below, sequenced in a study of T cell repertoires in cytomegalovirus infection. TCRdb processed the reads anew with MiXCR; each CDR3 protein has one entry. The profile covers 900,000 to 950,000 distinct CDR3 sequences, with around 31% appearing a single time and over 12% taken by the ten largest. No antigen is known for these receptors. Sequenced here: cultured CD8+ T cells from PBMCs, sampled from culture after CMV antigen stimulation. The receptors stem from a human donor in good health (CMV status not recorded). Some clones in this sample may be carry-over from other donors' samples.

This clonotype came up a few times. As DNA, the CDR3 is TGCGCCAGCAGCCAAGAGAAGACCGGGACGGGCTCCTACGAGCAGTACTTC. This translates into CASSQEKTGTGSYEQYF. The chain joins TRBV4-1 to TRBJ2-7, with D perhaps assigned TRBD1 or TRBD2 (5 bases each). Deletions cut 0 bases from V and 0 bases from J, with 15 bases between. CDR3 length: 17 amino acids. Germline V CDR1 and CDR2: MGHRA, YSYEKL.

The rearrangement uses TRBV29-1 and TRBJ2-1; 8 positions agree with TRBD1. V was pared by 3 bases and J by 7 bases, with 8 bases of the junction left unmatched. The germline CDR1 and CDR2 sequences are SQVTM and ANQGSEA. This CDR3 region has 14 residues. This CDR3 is CSVDRTGQGNEQFF. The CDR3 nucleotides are TGCAGCGTTGATAGGACAGGGCAGGGAAATGAGCAGTTCTTC.

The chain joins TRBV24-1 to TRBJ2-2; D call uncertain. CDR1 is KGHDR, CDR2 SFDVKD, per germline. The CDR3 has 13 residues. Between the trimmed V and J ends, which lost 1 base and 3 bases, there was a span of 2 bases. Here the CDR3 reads CATSDFHTGELFF. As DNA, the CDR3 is TGTGCCACCAGTGATTTCCACACCGGGGAGCTGTTTTTT.

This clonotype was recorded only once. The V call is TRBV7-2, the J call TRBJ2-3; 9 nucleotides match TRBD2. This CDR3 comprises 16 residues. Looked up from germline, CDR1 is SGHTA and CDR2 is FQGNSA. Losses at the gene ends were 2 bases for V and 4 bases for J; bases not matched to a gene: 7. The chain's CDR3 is CASSLFGTSLSDTQYF. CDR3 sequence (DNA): TGTGCCAGCAGCTTATTCGGGACTAGCTTATCAGATACGCAGTATTTT.

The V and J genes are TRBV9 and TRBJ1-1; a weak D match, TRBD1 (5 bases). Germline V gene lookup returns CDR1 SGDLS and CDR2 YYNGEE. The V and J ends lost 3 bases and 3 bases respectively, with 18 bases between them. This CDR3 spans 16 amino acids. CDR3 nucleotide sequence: TGTGCCAGCAGCGCAAAAGGGATGGACACTTACACTGAAGCTTTCTTT. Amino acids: CASSAKGMDTYTEAFF.

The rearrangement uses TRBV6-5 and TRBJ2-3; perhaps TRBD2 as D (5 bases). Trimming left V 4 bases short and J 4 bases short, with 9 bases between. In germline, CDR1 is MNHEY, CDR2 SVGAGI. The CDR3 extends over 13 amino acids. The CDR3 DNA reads TGTGCCAGCAGTTCGGGATTCGCAGATACGCAGTATTTT. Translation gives CASSSGFADTQYF.

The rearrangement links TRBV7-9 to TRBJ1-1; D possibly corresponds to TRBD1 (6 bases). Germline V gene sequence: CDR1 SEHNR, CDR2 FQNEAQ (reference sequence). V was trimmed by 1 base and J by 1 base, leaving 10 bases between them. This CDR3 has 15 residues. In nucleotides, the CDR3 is TGTGCCAGCAGCTTAGTGAGGGGGGCGAACACTGAAGCTTTCTTT. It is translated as CASSLVRGANTEAFF.

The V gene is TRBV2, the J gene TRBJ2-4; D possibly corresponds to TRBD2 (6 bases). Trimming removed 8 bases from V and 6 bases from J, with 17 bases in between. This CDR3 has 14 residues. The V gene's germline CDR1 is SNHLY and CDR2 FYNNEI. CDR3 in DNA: TGTGCCAGCCGAGATACCAGCGGGCTAAACATTCAGTACTTC. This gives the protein CASRDTSGLNIQYF.

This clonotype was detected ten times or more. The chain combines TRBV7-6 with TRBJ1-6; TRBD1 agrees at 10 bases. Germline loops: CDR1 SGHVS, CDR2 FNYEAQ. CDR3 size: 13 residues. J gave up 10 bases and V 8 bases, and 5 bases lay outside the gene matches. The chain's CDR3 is CASSGQGDSPLHF. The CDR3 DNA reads TGTGCCAGCTCCGGACAGGGGGACTCACCCCTCCACTTT.

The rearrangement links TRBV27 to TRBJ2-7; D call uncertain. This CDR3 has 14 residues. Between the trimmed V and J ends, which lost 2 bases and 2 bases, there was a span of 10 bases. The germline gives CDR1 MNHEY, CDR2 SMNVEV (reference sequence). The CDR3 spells CASSLKEAAYEQYF. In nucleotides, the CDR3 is TGTGCCAGCAGTTTAAAAGAGGCGGCCTACGAGCAGTACTTC.

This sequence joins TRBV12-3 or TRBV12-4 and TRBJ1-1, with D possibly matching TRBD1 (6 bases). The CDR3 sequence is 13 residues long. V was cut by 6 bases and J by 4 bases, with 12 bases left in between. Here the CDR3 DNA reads TGTGCCAGCAGCGCTATAGGGGGCACTGAAGCTTTCTTT. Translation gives CASSAIGGTEAFF.

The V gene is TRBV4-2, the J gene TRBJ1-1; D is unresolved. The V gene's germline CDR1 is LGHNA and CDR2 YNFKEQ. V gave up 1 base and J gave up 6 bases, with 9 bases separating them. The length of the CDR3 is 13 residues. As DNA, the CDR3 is TGTGCCAGCAGCCAAGGTGGGAAGTCTGAAGCTTTCTTT. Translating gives CASSQGGKSEAFF.

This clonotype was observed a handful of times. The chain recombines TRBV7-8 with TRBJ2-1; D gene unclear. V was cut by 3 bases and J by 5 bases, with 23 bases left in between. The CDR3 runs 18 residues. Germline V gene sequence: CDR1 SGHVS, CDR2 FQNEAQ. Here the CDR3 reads CASSFFEVQGPTNNEQFF. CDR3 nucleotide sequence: TGTGCCAGCAGCTTTTTCGAAGTCCAAGGACCCACCAACAATGAGCAGTTCTTC.

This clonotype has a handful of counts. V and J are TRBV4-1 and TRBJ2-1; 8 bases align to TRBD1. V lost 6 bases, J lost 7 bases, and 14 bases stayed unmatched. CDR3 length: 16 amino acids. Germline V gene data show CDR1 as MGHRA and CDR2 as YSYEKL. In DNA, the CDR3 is TGCGCCAGCAGTCTTACAGGGGGTCTTCTTAGTAATGAGCAGTTCTTC. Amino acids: CASSLTGGLLSNEQFF.

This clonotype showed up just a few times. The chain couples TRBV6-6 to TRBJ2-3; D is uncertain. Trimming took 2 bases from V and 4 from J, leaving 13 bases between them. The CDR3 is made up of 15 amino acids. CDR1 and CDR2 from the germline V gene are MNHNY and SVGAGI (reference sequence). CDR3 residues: CASSYTDGPADTQYF. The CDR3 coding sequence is TGTGCCAGCAGTTACACCGACGGACCAGCAGATACGCAGTATTTT.

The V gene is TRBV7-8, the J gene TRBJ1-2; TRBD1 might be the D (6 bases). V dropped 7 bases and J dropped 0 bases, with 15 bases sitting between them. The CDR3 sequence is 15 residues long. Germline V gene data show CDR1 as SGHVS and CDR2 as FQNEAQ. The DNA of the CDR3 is TGTGCCAGCAACCAGGTACAGGGACCTAACTATGGCTACACCTTC. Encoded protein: CASNQVQGPNYGYTF.

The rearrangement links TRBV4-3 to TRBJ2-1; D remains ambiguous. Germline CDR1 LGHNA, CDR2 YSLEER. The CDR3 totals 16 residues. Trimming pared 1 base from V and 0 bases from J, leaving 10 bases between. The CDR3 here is CASSQAARRSYNEQFF. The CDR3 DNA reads TGCGCCAGCAGCCAAGCCGCGCGGCGCTCCTACAATGAGCAGTTCTTC.

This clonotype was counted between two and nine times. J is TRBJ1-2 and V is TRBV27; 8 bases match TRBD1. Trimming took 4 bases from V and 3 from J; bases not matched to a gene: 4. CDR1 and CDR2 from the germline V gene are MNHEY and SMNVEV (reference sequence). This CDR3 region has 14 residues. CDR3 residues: CASSSQGADYGYTF. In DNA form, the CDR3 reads TGTGCCAGCAGTTCTCAGGGGGCGGACTATGGCTACACCTTC.

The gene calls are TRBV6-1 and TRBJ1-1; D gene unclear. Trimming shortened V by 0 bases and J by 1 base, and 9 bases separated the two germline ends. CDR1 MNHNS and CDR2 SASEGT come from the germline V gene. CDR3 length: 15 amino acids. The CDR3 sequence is CASSEAGWANTEAFF. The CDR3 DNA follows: TGTGCCAGCAGTGAAGCGGGTTGGGCGAACACTGAAGCTTTCTTT.

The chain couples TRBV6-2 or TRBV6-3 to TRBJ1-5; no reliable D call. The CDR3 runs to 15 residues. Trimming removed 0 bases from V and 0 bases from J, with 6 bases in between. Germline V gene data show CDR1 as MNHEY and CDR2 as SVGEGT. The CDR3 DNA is TGTGCCAGCAGTTACTCTCCCTATAGCAATCAGCCCCAGCATTTT. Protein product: CASSYSPYSNQPQHF.

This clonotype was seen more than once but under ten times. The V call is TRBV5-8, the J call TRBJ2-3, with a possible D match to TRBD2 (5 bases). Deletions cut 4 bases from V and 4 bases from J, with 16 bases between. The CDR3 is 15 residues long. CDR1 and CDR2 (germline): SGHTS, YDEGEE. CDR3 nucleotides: TGTGCCAGCAGCGTAACGGGCCTCGGGGCAGATACGCAGTATTTT. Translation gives CASSVTGLGADTQYF. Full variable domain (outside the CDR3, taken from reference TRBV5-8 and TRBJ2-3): EAGVTQSPTHLIKTRGQQATLRCSPISGHTSVYWYQQALGLGLQFLLWYDEGEERNRGNFPPRFSGRQFPNYSSELNVNALELEDSALYLCASSVTGLGADTQYFGPGTRLTVL.

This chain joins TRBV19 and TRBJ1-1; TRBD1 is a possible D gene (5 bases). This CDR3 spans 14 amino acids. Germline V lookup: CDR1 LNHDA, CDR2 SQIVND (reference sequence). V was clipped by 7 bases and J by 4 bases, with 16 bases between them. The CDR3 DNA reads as TGTGCCAGTACTCTCCTCTCGGGGGGCACTGAAGCTTTCTTT. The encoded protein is CASTLLSGGTEAFF.

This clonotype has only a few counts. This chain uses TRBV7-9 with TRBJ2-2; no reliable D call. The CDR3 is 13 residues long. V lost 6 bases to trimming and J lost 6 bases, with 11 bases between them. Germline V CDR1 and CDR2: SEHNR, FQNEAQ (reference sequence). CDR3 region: CASSRLVPGELFF. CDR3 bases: TGTGCCAGCAGTCGACTTGTTCCCGGGGAGCTGTTTTTT.

This chain's CDR3 is CASSRTVGTTVEQYF. CDR3 DNA sequence: TGTGCCAGCAGCCGAACCGTAGGGACAACCGTCGAGCAGTACTTC. This rearrangement joins TRBV11-2 to TRBJ2-7; the D gene is possibly TRBD1 (6 bases). CDR1 is SGHAT and CDR2 is FQNNGV in the germline V gene. This CDR3 has 15 amino acids. Trimming removed 5 bases at V and 6 bases at J, with 20 bases between.